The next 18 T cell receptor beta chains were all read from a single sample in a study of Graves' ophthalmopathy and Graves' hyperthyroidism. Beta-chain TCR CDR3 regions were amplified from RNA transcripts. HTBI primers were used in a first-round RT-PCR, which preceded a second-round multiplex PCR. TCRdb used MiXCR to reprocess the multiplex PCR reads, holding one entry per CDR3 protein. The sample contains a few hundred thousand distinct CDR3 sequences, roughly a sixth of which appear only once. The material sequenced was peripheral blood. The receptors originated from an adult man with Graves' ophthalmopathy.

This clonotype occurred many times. CDR3 sequence: CASSPRTGGQETQYF. The CDR3 nucleotides read TGTGCCAGCAGCCCTCGGACAGGGGGCCAAGAGACCCAGTACTTC. The genes are TRBV12-3 or TRBV12-4 and TRBJ2-5; 10 bases agree with TRBD1. The CDR3 extends over 15 amino acids. The trim removed 6 bases at V and 1 base at J, leaving 5 bases unmatched.

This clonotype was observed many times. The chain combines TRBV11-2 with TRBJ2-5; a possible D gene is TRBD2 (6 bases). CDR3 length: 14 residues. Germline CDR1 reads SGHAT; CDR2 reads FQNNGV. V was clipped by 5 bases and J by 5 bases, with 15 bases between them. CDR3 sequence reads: CASSEDPGVETQYF. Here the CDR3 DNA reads TGTGCCAGCAGCGAAGACCCGGGGGTTGAGACCCAGTACTTC.

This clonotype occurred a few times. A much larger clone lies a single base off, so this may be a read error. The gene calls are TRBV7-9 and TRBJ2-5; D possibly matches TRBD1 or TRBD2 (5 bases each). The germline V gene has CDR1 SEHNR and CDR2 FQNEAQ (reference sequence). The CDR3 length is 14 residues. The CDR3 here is CTSSSQGHQETQYF. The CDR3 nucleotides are TGTACCAGCAGCTCCCAGGGACACCAAGAGACCCAGTACTTC.

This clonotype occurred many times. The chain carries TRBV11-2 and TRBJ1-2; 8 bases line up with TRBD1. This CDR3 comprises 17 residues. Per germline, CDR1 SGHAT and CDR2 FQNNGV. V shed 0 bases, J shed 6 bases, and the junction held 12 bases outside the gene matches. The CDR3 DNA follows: TGTGCCAGCAGCTTAGATACGGCTAGCAGGGGGCGCGATGGCTACACCTTC. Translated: CASSLDTASRGRDGYTF. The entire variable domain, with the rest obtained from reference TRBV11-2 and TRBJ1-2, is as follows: EAGVAQSPRYKIIEKRQSVAFWCNPISGHATLYWYQQILGQGPKLLIQFQNNGVVDDSQLPKDRFSAERLKGVDSTLKIQPAKLEDSAVYLCASSLDTASRGRDGYTFGSGTRLTVV.

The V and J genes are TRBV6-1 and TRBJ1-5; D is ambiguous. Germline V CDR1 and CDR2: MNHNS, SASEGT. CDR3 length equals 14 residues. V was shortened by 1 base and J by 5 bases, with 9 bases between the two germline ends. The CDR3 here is CASSEGEEHQPQHF. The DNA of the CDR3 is TGTGCCAGCAGTGAAGGGGAGGAGCATCAGCCCCAGCATTTT.

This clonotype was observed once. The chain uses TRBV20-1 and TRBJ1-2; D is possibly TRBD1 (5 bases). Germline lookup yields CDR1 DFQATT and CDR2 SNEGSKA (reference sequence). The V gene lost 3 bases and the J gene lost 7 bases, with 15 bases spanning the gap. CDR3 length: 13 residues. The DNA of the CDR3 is TGCAGTGCTAGCGGGGCCGTGGGACTTGGCTACACCTTC. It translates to CSASGAVGLGYTF.

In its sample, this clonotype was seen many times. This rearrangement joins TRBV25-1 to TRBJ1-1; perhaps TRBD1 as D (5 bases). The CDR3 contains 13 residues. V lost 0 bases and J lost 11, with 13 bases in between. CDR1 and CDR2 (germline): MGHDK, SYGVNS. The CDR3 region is CASSEYGRVGAFF. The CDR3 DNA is TGTGCCAGCAGTGAATATGGCAGGGTAGGGGCTTTCTTT.

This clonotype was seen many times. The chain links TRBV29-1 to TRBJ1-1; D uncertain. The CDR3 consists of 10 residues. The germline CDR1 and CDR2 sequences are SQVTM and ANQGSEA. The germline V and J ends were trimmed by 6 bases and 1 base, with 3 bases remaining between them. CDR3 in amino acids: CSVGNTEAFF. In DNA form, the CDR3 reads TGCAGCGTAGGGAACACTGAAGCTTTCTTT.

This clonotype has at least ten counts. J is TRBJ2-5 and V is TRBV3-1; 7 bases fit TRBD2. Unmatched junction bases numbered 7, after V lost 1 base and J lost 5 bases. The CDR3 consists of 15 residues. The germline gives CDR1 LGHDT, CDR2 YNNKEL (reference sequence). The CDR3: CASSQGGLGSETQYF. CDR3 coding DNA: TGTGCCAGCAGCCAAGGTGGACTAGGGTCTGAGACCCAGTACTTC.

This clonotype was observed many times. The DNA of the CDR3 is TGCAGCGTGGATAGGAGAACCCCCGGATCCTACGAGCAGTACTTC. Amino acids: CSVDRRTPGSYEQYF. This chain joins TRBV29-1 and TRBJ2-7; the D is unclear. V lost 6 bases and J 1 base, leaving 19 bases between the germline ends. The V gene's germline CDR1 is SQVTM and CDR2 ANQGSEA. This CDR3 spans 15 amino acids.

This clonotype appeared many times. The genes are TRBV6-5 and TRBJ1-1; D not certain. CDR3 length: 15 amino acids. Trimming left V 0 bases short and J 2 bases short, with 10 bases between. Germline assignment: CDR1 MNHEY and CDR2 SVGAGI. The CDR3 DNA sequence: TGTGCCAGCAGTTACTCGAATTCAGGTAACACTGAAGCTTTCTTT. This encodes CASSYSNSGNTEAFF.

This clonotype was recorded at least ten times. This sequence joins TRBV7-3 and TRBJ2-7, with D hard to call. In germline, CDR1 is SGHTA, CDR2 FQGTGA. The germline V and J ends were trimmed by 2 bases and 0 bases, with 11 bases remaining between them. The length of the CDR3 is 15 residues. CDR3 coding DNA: TGTGCCAGCAGCTTAGCAGGCCATAGCTCCTACGAGCAGTACTTC. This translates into CASSLAGHSSYEQYF.

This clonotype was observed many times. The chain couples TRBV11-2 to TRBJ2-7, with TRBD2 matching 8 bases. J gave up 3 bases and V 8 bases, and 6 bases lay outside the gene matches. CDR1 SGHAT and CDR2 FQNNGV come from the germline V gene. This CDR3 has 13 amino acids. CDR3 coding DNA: TGTGCCAGCTCTCGGGAGGGCCTCTACGAGCAGTACTTC. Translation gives CASSREGLYEQYF.

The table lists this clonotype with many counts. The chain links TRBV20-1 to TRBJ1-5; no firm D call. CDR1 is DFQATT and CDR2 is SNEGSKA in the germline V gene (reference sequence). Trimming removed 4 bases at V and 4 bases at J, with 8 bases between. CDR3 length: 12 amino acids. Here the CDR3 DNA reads TGCAGTGCTACCGTTGGGAATCAGCCCCAGCATTTT. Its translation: CSATVGNQPQHF.

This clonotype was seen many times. The CDR3 sequence: CASSYPPGQGLLAKNIQYF. The DNA of the CDR3 is TGTGCCAGCAGTTACCCTCCGGGACAGGGTCTTCTAGCCAAAAACATTCAGTACTTC. The gene calls are TRBV6-2 or TRBV6-3 and TRBJ2-4, with 9 bases lining up with TRBD1. The CDR3 has 19 amino acids. The ends lost 2 bases at V and 0 bases at J; junction bases unmatched: 11. Per germline, CDR1 MNHEY and CDR2 SVGEGT.

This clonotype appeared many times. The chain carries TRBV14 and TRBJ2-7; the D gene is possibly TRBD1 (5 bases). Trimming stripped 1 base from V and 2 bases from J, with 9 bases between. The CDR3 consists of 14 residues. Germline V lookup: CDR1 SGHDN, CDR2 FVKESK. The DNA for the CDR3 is TGTGCCAGCAGCCAAGTTCCAGGGCCCTACGAGCAGTACTTC. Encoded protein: CASSQVPGPYEQYF.

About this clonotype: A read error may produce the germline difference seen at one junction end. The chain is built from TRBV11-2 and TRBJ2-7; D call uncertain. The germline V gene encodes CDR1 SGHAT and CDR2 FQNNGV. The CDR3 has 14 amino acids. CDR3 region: CASSLAQQNYEQSF. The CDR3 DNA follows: TGTGCCAGCAGCTTAGCACAACAGAACTACGAGCAGTCCTTC.

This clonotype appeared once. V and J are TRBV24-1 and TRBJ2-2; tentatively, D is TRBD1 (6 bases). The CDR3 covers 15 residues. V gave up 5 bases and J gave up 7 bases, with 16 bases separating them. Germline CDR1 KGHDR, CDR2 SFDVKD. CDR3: CATSASTGLLGELFF. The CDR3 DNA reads TGTGCCACCAGTGCCTCGACAGGACTCCTCGGGGAGCTGTTTTTT.